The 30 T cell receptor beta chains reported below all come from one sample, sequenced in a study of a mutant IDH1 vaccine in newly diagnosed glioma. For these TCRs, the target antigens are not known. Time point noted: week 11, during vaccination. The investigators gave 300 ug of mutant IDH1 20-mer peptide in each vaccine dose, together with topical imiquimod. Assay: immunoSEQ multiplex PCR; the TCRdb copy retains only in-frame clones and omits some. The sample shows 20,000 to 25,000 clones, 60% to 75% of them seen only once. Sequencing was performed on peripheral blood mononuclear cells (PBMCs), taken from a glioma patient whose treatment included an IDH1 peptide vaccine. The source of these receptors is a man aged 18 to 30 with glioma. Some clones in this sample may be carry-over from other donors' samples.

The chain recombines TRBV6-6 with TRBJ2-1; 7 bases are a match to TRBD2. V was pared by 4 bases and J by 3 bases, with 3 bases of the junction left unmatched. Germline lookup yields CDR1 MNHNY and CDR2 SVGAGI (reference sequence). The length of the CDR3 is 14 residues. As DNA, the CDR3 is TGTGCCAGCAGTTTCGAGCGGGACTACAATGAGCAGTTCTTC. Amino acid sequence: CASSFERDYNEQFF.

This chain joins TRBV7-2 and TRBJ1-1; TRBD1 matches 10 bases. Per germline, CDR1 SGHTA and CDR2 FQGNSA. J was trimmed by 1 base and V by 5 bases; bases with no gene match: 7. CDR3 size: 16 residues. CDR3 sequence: CASSPGQGVGNTEAFF. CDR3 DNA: TGTGCCAGCAGCCCTGGACAGGGGGTGGGGAACACTGAAGCTTTCTTT.

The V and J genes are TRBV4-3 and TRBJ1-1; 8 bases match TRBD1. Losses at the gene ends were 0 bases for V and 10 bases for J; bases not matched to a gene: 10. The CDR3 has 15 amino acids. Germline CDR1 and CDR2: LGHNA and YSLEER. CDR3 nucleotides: TGCGCCAGCAGCCAAGAGAGGACAGGGATGGAAGGAGCTTTCTTT. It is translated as CASSQERTGMEGAFF.

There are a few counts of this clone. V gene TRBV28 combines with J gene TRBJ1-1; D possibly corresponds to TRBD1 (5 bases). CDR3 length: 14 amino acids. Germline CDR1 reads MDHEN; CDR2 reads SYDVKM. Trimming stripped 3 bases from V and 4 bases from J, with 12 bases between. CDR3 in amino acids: CASSLGLRGTEAFF. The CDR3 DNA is TGTGCCAGCAGTTTGGGGCTACGGGGCACTGAAGCTTTCTTT.

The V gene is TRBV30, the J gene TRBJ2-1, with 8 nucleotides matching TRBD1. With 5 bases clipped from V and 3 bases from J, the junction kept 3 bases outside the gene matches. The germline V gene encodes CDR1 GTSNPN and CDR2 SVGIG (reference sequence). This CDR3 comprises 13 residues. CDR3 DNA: TGTGCCTGGGACAGGGGAAGCTACAATGAGCAGTTCTTC. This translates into CAWDRGSYNEQFF.

The CDR3 DNA reads as TGCGCCAGCAGCCAAGGGAAGTATGGCTACACCTTC. This translates into CASSQGKYGYTF. This sequence joins TRBV4-3 and TRBJ1-2; D call uncertain. The CDR3 covers 12 residues. The germline gives CDR1 LGHNA, CDR2 YSLEER. V was pared by 1 base and J by 5 bases, with 5 bases between.

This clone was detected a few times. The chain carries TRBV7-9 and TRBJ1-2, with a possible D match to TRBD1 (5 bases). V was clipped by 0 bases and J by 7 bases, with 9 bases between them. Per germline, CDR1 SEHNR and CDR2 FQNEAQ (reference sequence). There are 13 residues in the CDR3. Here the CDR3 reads CASSLALGGGYTF. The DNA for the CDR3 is TGTGCCAGCAGCTTAGCCCTTGGGGGTGGCTACACCTTC.

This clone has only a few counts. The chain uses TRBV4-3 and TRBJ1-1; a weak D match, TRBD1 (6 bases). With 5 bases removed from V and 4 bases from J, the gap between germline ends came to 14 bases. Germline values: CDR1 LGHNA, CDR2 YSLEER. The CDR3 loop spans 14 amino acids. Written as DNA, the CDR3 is TGCGCCAGCAGCTGGGGGGTAGGGGGCACTGAAGCTTTCTTT. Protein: CASSWGVGGTEAFF.

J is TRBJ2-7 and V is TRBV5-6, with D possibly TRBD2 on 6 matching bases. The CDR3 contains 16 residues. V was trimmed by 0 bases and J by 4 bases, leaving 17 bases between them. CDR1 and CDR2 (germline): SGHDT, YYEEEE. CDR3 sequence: CASSLGAGSRRYEQYF. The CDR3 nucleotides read TGTGCCAGCAGCTTGGGGGCGGGGAGCCGGAGGTACGAGCAGTACTTC.

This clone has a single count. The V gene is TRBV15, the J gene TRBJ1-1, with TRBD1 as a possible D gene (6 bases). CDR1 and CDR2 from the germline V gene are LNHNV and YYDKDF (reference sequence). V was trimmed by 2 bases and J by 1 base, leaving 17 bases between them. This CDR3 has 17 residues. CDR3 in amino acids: CATSRHPRGGGNTEAFF. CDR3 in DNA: TGTGCCACCAGCAGACATCCCAGGGGTGGGGGGAACACTGAAGCTTTCTTT.

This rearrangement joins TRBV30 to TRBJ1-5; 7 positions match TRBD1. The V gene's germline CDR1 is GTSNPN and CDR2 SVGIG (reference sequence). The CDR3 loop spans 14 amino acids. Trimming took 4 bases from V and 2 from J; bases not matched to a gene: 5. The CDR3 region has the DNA TGTGCCTGGACCACAGGGGATGGCAATCAGCCCCAGCATTTT. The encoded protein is CAWTTGDGNQPQHF.

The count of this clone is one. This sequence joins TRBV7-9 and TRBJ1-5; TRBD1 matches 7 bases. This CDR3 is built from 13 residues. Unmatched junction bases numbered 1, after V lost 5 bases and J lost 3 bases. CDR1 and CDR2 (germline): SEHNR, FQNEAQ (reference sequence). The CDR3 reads CASSKGANQPQHF. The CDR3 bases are TGTGCCAGCAGCAAGGGGGCCAATCAGCCCCAGCATTTT.

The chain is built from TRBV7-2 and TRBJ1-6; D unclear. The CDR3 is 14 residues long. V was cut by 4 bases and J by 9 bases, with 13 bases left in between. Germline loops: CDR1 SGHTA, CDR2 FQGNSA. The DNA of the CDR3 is TGTGCCAGCAGCTCCCCGGGCGTGGGTTCACCCCTCCACTTT. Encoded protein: CASSSPGVGSPLHF.

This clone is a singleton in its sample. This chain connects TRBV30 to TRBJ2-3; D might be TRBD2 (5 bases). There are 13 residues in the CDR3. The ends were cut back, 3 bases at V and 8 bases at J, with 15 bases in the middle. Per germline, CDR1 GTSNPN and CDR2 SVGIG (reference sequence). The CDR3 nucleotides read TGTGCCTGGAGGGGCGGACTTGTCGGTACGCAGTATTTT. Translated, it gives CAWRGGLVGTQYF.

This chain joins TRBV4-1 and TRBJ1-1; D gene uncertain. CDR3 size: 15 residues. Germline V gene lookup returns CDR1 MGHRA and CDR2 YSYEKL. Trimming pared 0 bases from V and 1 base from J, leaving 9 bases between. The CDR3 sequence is CASSQDRVPNTEAFF. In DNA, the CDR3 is TGCGCCAGCAGCCAAGATAGGGTACCGAACACTGAAGCTTTCTTT.

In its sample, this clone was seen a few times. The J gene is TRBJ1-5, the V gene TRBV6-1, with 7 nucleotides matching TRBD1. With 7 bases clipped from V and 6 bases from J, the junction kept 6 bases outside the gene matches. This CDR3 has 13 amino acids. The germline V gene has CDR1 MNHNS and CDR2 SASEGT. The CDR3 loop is CASTQGGFQPQHF. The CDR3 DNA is TGTGCCAGCACGCAGGGGGGCTTTCAGCCCCAGCATTTT.

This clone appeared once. In nucleotides, the CDR3 is TGTGCCAGCAGTCCCTCGACAGGGACAGATACGCAGTATTTT. As protein: CASSPSTGTDTQYF. The chain is built from TRBV2 and TRBJ2-3; 7 nucleotides agree with TRBD1. Trimming cost V 5 bases and J 3 bases; bases outside gene matches: 5. Germline V gives CDR1 SNHLY, CDR2 FYNNEI. The CDR3 is 14 residues long.

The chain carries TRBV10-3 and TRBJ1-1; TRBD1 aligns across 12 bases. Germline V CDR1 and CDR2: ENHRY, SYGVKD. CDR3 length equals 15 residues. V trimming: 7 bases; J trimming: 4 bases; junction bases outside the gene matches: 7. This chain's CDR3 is CAITPGQGAFTEAFF. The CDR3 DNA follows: TGTGCCATCACCCCGGGACAGGGGGCTTTCACTGAAGCTTTCTTT.

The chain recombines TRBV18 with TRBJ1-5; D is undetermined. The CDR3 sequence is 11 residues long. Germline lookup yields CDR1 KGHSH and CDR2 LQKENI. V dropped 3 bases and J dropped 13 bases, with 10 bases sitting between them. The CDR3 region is CASSPPGTQHF. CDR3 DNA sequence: TGTGCCAGCTCACCCCCCGGAACTCAGCATTTT.

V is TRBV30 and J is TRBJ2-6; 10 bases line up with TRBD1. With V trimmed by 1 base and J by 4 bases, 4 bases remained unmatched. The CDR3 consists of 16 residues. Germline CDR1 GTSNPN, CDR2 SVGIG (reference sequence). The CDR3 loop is CAWSGQGALGANVLTF. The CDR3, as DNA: TGTGCCTGGAGTGGACAGGGGGCCTTGGGGGCCAACGTCCTGACTTTC.

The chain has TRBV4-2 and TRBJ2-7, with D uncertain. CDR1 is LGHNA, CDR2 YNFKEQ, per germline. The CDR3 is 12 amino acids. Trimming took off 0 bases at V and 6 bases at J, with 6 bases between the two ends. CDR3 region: CASSQDYGEQYF. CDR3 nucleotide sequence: TGTGCCAGCAGCCAAGATTATGGCGAGCAGTACTTC.

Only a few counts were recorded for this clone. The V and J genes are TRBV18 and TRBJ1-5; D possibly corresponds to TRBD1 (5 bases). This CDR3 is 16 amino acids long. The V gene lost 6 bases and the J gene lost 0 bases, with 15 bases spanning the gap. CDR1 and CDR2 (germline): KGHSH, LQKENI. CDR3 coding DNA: TGTGCCAGCTCCCAGGGCAGCGTCAATAGCAATCAGCCCCAGCATTTT. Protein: CASSQGSVNSNQPQHF.

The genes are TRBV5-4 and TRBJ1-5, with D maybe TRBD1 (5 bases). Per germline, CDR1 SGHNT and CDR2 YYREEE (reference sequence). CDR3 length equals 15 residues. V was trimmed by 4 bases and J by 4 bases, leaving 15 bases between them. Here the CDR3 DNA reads TGTGCCAGCAGCCCCGACATAGGGGTTAATCAGCCCCAGCATTTT. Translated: CASSPDIGVNQPQHF.

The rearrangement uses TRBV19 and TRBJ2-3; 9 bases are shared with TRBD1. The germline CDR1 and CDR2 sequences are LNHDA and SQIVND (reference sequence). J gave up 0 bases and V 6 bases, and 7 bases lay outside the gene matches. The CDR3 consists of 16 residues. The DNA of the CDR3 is TGTGCCAGTAGCTTCAGAGGGACAGGGAGCACAGATACGCAGTATTTT. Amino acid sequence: CASSFRGTGSTDTQYF.

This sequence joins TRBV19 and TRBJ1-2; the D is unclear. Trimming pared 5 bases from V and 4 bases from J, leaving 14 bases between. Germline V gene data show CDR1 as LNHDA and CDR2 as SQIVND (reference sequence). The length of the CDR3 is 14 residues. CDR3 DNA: TGTGCCAGTAGTCTTTCTCCGGACCCCTATGGCTACACCTTC. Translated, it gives CASSLSPDPYGYTF.

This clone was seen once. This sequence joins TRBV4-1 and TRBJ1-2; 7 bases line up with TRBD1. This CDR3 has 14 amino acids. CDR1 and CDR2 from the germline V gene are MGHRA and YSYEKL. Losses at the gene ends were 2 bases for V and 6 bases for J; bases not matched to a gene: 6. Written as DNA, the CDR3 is TGCGCCAGCAGCCAAAAAGGGGGCTTGGATGGCTACACCTTC. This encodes CASSQKGGLDGYTF.

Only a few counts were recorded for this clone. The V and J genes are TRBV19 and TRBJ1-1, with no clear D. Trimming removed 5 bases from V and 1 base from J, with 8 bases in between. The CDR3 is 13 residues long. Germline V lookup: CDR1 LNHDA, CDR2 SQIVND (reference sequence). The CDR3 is CASSLAGNTEAFF. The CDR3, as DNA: TGTGCCAGTAGTTTGGCAGGGAACACTGAAGCTTTCTTT.

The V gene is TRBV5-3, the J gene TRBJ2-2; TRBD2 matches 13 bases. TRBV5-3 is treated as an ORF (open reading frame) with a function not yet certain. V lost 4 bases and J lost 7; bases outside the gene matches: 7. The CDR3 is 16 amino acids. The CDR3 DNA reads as TGTGCCAGAAGCCTCGGACTAGCGGGAGAACACGGGGAGCTGTTTTTT. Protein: CARSLGLAGEHGELFF.

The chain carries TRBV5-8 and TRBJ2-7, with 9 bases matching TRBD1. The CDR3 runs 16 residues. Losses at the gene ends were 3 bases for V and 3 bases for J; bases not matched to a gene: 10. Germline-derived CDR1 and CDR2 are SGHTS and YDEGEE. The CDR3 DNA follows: TGTGCCAGCAGCTCCCCCTGGGGACAGGGAAACTACGAGCAGTACTTC. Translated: CASSSPWGQGNYEQYF. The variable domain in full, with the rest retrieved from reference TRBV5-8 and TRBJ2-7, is EAGVTQSPTHLIKTRGQQATLRCSPISGHTSVYWYQQALGLGLQFLLWYDEGEERNRGNFPPRFSGRQFPNYSSELNVNALELEDSALYLCASSSPWGQGNYEQYFGPGTRLTVT.

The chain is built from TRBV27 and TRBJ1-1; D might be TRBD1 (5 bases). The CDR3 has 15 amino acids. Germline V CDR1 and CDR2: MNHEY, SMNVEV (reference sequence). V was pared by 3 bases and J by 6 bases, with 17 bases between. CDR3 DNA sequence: TGTGCCAGCAGTTTCCGGGACCGACAATTCGCTGAAGCTTTCTTT. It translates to CASSFRDRQFAEAFF.